A selection of T cell receptor beta chains follows, all from one sample in a study of beta chain features in type 1 diabetes. Libraries were prepared by immunoSEQ multiplex PCR; TCRdb keeps only in-frame clonotypes and omits some of them. The data contain about 270,000 clones, roughly an eighth of them seen just once; the ten biggest clones take up more than 0.02%. Sequencing used naive CD4+ T cells from blood. The receptors were sampled from a woman between 35 and 50 years old in good health. Each CDR3 is given without its conserved first and last residue. A D gene is named only where the DNA matches it firmly. Clone sizes are given selectively: once, few, many, or a class where the clone is expanded.

CDR3: ASSLGAQGKGSGANVLT
size: .
J: TRBJ2-6
V: TRBV5-1
D: .

CDR3: ASSQDFAGTHYEQY
size: .
J: .
V: TRBV4-3
D: .

CDR3: ASSPREGTYGYT
size: once
J: TRBJ1-2
V: TRBV19
D: .

CDR3: ASRRLAGGQETQY
size: few
J: TRBJ2-5
V: TRBV11-1
D: TRBD2

CDR3: ASSQSGAGGYT
size: .
J: TRBJ1-2
V: TRBV6-4
D: .

CDR3: ASIKGQAINSPLH
size: .
J: TRBJ1-6
V: TRBV6-5
D: TRBD1

CDR3: ASNEGGGAYNSPLH
size: .
J: TRBJ1-6
V: TRBV2
D: .

CDR3: ASSLRDSQETQY
size: .
J: TRBJ2-5
V: TRBV7-6
D: .

CDR3: ASRKGGDRGEKLF
size: few
J: TRBJ1-4
V: TRBV6-1
D: TRBD1

CDR3: ASSELAEETQY
size: few
J: TRBJ2-5
V: TRBV2
D: .

CDR3: ASSYSRGSGNEQY
size: .
J: TRBJ2-7
V: TRBV6-5
D: TRBD2

CDR3: ASNTQNIQY
size: few
J: TRBJ2-4
V: TRBV6-1
D: .

CDR3: AIRGTPSWSGYT
size: .
J: TRBJ1-2
V: TRBV10-3
D: .

CDR3: ASSPLDTGASYEQY
size: .
J: TRBJ2-7
V: TRBV18
D: TRBD1

CDR3: ASSKGGGGGEQF
size: .
J: TRBJ2-1
V: TRBV21-1
D: .

CDR3: ASSGGSRARDTQY
size: few
J: TRBJ2-3
V: TRBV2
D: TRBD2

CDR3: ASSSRDRGRYDGYT
size: few
J: TRBJ1-2
V: TRBV19
D: TRBD1

CDR3: ASSESNWGGEQY
size: .
J: TRBJ2-7
V: TRBV10-1
D: TRBD2

CDR3: ASSEVGSSYEQY
size: .
J: TRBJ2-7
V: TRBV5-1
D: .

CDR3: ASSPNPSGGAENEQF
size: few
J: TRBJ2-1
V: TRBV5-1
D: TRBD2

CDR3: ASSLSQGANSPLH
size: .
J: TRBJ1-6
V: TRBV13
D: TRBD1

CDR3: ASSSWTSGGATDTQY
size: few
J: TRBJ2-3
V: TRBV5-1
D: TRBD2

CDR3: SVEPGNTGELF
size: .
J: TRBJ2-2
V: TRBV29-1
D: .

CDR3: SVGDRAMNTEAF
size: .
J: TRBJ1-1
V: TRBV29-1
D: TRBD1

CDR3: ASSERQGRTEGNYGYT
size: few
J: TRBJ1-2
V: TRBV5-6
D: TRBD1

CDR3: ASNLEGYGYT
size: few
J: TRBJ1-2
V: TRBV5-6
D: .

CDR3: ASSWGHVSGANVLT
size: .
J: TRBJ2-6
V: TRBV6-5
D: .

CDR3: ASSAMRGTEAF
size: .
J: TRBJ1-1
V: TRBV9
D: .

CDR3: ASSLGAGELGQPQH
size: .
J: TRBJ1-5
V: TRBV9
D: .

CDR3: ASSMDGQPNRYEQY
size: few
J: TRBJ2-7
V: TRBV19
D: .

CDR3: ASSPSADTQY
size: .
J: TRBJ2-3
V: TRBV18
D: .

CDR3: ASSITGSEKLF
size: .
J: TRBJ1-4
V: TRBV21-1
D: .

CDR3: SVDEPTERGQSYNEQF
size: few
J: TRBJ2-1
V: TRBV29-1
D: TRBD1

CDR3: ASTHKGGGSYEQY
size: many
J: TRBJ2-7
V: TRBV7-9
D: .

CDR3: ASSQTGDEQF
size: few
J: TRBJ2-1
V: TRBV4-1
D: .

CDR3: ASSLGLAPGNEQF
size: .
J: TRBJ2-1
V: TRBV5-1
D: .

CDR3: ASSPGGRGETQY
size: few
J: TRBJ2-5
V: TRBV5-4
D: .

CDR3: ASSLSGTSGSYEQY
size: few
J: TRBJ2-7
V: TRBV7-2
D: TRBD2

CDR3: ASSPVWETQY
size: .
J: TRBJ2-5
V: TRBV7-6
D: .

CDR3: ASSLGDFQETQY
size: .
J: TRBJ2-5
V: TRBV5-1
D: .

CDR3: ASSLVSGGNSPLH
size: .
J: TRBJ1-6
V: TRBV7-9
D: TRBD1

CDR3: ASSQGGGNTIY
size: few
J: TRBJ1-3
V: TRBV6-6
D: TRBD1